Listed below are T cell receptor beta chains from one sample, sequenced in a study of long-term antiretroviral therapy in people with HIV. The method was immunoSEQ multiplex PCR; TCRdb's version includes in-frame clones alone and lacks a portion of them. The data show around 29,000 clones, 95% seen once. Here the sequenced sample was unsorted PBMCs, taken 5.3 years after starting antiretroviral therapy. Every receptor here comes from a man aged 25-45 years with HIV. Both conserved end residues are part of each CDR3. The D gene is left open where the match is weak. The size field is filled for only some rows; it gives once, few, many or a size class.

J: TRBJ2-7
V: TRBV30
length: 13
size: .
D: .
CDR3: CAWGIGGPYEQYF
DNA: TGTGCCTGGGGGATTGGGGGCCCCTACGAGCAGTACTTC

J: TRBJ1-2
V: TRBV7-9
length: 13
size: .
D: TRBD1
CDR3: CASSPGTGYGYTF
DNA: TGTGCCAGCAGCCCCGGGACAGGGTACGGCTACACCTTC

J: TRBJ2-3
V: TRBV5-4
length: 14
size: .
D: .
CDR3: CASSFRTTTDTQYF
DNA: TGTGCCAGCAGCTTCCGGACTACTACAGATACGCAGTATTTT

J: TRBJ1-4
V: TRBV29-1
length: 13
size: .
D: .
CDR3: CSVAQAPDEKLFF
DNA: TGCAGCGTTGCGCAGGCTCCGGATGAAAAACTGTTTTTT

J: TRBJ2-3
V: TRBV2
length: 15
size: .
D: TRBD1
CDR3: CASRFTGVGTDTQYF
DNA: TGTGCCAGCAGGTTCACAGGGGTTGGGACAGATACGCAGTATTTT

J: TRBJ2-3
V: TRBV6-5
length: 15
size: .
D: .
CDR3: CASSPGPAITDTQYF
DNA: TGTGCCAGCAGTCCAGGACCGGCGATCACAGATACGCAGTATTTT

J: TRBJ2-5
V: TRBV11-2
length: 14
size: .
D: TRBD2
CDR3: CASSLGGLDETQYF
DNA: TGTGCCAGCAGCTTAGGGGGACTAGATGAGACCCAGTACTTC

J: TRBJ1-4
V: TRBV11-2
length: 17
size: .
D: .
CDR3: CASSLWGHVEEGSVLFF
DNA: TGTGCCAGCAGCTTATGGGGCCACGTCGAAGAGGGTAGCGTACTGTTTTTT

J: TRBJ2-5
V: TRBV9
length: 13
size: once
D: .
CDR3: CASSPSTWETQYF
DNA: TGTGCCAGCAGCCCCTCGACCTGGGAGACCCAGTACTTC

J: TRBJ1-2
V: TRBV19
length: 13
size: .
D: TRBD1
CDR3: CASRKRDRVGYTF
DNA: TGTGCCAGTAGAAAACGGGACAGGGTTGGCTACACCTTC

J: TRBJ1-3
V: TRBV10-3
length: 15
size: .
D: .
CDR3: CAIREELVSGNTIYF
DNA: TGTGCCATCAGGGAAGAGTTAGTCTCTGGAAACACCATATATTTT

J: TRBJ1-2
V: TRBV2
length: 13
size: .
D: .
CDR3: CASSRRQPHGYTF
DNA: TGTGCCAGCAGCCGGAGACAGCCTCATGGCTACACCTTC

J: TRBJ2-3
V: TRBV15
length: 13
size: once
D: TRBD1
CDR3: CATAPTGPDTQYF
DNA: TGTGCCACCGCCCCGACAGGGCCAGATACGCAGTATTTT

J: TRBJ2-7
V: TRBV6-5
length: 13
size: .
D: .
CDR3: CASSRDISYEQYF
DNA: TGTGCCAGCAGCCGGGACATCTCCTACGAGCAGTACTTC

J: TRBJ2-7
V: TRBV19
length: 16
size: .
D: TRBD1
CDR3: CASSPVTGTGAYEQYF
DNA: TGTGCCAGTAGTCCGGTGACCGGGACAGGGGCGTACGAGCAGTACTTC

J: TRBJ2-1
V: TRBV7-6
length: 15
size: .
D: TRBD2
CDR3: CASSLSGEGYNEQFF
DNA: TGTGCCAGCAGCTTATCGGGGGAGGGCTACAATGAGCAGTTCTTC

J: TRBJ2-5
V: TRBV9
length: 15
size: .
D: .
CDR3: CASSVSPMVSETQYF
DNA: TGTGCCAGCAGCGTTTCCCCCATGGTATCAGAGACCCAGTACTTC

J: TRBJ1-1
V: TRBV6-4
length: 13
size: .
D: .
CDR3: CASSVAVNTEAFF
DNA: TGTGCCAGCAGTGTAGCTGTGAACACTGAAGCTTTCTTT

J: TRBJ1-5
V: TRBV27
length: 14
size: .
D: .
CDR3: CASSSWGDGQPQHF
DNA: TGTGCCAGCAGCTCCTGGGGGGACGGTCAGCCCCAGCATTTT

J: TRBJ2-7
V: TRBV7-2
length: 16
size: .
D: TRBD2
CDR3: CASSFMGGGDSYEQYF
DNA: TGTGCCAGCAGCTTTATGGGTGGGGGGGACTCCTACGAGCAGTACTTC

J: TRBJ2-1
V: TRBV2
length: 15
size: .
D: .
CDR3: CASSAGSGTGIKQFF
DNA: TGTGCCAGCAGTGCTGGGTCAGGTACGGGGATAAAACAGTTCTTC

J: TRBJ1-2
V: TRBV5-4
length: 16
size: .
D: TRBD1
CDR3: CASSLGGQGVDYGYTF
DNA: TGTGCCAGCAGCTTGGGAGGACAGGGTGTGGACTATGGCTACACCTTC

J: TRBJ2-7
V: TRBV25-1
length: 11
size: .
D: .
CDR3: CASTTGDEQYF
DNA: TGTGCCAGCACCACGGGTGACGAGCAGTACTTC

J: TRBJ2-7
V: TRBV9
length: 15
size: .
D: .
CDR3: CASSVGSGHPYEQYF
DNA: TGTGCCAGCAGCGTAGGGTCGGGACACCCCTACGAGCAGTACTTC

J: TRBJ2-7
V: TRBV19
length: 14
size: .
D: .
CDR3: CASSGTGSSYEQYF
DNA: TGTGCCAGTAGTGGCACCGGGAGCTCCTACGAGCAGTACTTC

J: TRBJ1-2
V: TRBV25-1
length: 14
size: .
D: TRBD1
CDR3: CASSTGGAFHGYTF
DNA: TGTGCCAGCAGCACAGGGGGCGCTTTCCATGGCTACACCTTC

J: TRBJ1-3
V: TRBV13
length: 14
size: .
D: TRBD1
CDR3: CASSIRGTGNTIYF
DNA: TGTGCCAGCAGCATCAGGGGGACTGGAAACACCATATATTTT

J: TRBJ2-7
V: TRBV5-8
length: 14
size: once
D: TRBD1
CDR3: CASSFTGGTDEQYF
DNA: TGTGCCAGCAGCTTTACAGGGGGCACCGACGAGCAGTACTTC

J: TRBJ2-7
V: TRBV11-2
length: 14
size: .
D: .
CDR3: CASSLDRGTYEQYF
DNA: TGTGCCAGCAGCTTAGATCGTGGCACTTACGAGCAGTACTTC

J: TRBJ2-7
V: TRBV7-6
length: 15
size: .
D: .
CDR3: CASSPSWPHSYEQYF
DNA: TGTGCCAGCAGTCCGTCGTGGCCCCACTCCTACGAGCAGTACTTC

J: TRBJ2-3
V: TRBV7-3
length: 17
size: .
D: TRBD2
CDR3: CASSLLRLAGGTDTQYF
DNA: TGTGCCAGCAGCTTACTTCGACTAGCGGGGGGCACAGATACGCAGTATTTT

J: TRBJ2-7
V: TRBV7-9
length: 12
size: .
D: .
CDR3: CASSLTDYEQYF
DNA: TGTGCCAGCAGCTTAACTGACTACGAGCAGTACTTC

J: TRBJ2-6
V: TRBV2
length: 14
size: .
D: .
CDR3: CASSGRSGANVLTF
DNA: TGTGCCAGCAGTGGAAGGTCCGGGGCCAACGTCCTGACTTTC

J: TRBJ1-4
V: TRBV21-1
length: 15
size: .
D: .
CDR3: CASRRKREGGEKLFF
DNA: TGTGCCAGCAGACGCAAGAGGGAGGGGGGTGAAAAACTGTTTTTT

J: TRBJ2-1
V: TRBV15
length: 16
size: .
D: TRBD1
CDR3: CATSRGGQGAHNEQFF
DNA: TGTGCCACCAGCAGAGGAGGGCAGGGGGCCCACAATGAGCAGTTCTTC

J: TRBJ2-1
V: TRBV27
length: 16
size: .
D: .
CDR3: CASSPPRGAFYNEQFF
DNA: TGTGCCAGCAGCCCCCCCCGGGGGGCCTTCTACAATGAGCAGTTCTTC

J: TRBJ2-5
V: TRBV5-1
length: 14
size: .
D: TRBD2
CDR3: CASSTRGGGETQYF
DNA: TGCGCCAGCAGCACACGGGGGGGAGGCGAGACCCAGTACTTC

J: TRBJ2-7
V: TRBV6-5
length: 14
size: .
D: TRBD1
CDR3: CASRLRGLDYEQYF
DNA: TGTGCCAGCAGGCTCAGGGGGCTGGACTACGAGCAGTACTTC

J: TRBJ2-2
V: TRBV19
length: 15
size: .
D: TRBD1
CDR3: CASNPGTVNTGELFF
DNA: TGTGCCAGTAATCCTGGGACAGTGAACACCGGGGAGCTGTTTTTT

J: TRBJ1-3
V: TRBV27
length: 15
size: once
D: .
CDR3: CASSNLGNSGNTIYF
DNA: TGTGCCAGCAGTAATTTAGGCAACTCTGGAAACACCATATATTTT

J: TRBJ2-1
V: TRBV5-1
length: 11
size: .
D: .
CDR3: CASSFYTEQFF
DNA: TGCGCCAGCAGCTTTTATACTGAGCAGTTCTTC

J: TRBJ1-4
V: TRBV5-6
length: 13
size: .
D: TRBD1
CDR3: CASSRDRGEKLFF
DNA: TGTGCCAGCAGCCGGGACAGGGGTGAAAAACTGTTTTTT

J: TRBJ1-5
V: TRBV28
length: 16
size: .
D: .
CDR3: CASTGGPLLFDQPQHF
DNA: TGTGCCAGCACGGGGGGTCCCTTGCTGTTTGATCAGCCCCAGCATTTT

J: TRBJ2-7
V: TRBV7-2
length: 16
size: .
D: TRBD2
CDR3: CASSLGGTSPTYEQYF
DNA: TGTGCCAGCAGCTTAGGGGGGACTAGCCCCACCTACGAGCAGTACTTC

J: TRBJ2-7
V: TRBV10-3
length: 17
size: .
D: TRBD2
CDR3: CAISSSTTSGNIYEQYF
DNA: TGTGCCATCAGTTCCAGTACGACTAGCGGGAATATCTACGAGCAGTACTTC

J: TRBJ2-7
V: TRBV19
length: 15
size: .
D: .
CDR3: CASSMGDGGGNEQYF
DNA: TGTGCCAGTAGTATGGGGGATGGGGGTGGGAACGAGCAGTACTTC

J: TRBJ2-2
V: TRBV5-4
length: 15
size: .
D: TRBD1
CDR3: CASSNLTGGTGELFF
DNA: TGTGCCAGCAGCAACCTGACAGGGGGAACCGGGGAGCTGTTTTTT

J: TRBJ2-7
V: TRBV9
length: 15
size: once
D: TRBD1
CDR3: CASSGRTGESYEQYF
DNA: TGTGCCAGCAGCGGAAGGACAGGGGAGTCCTACGAGCAGTACTTC

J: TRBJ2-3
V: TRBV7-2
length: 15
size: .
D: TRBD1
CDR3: CASSLVTGETDTQYF
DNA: TGTGCCAGCAGCTTAGTGACAGGGGAGACAGATACGCAGTATTTT

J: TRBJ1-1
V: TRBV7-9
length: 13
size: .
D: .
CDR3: CASTGYLDTEAFF
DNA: TGTGCCAGTACAGGGTACTTAGACACTGAAGCTTTCTTT

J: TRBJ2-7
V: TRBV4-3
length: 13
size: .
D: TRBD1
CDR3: CASGDRGNYEQYF
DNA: TGCGCCAGCGGGGACAGGGGTAACTACGAGCAGTACTTC

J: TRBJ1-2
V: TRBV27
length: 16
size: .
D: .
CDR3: CASSLIGAGSTYGYTF
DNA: TGTGCCAGCAGTTTAATCGGGGCAGGGAGTACCTATGGCTACACCTTC

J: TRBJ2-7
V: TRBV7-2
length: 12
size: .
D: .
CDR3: CASSLRLYEQYF
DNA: TGTGCCAGCAGCTTAAGGTTGTACGAGCAGTACTTC

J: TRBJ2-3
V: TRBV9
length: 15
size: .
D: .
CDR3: CASSVAGRVTDTQYF
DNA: TGTGCCAGCAGCGTAGCGGGGCGGGTCACAGATACGCAGTATTTT

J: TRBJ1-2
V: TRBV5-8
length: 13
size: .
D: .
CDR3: CASDRGRAYGYTF
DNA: TGTGCCAGCGACCGGGGGAGGGCTTACGGCTACACCTTC

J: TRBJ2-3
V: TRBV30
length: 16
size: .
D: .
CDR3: CAWSNRGTNPGGTQYF
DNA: TGTGCCTGGAGTAATAGAGGAACAAATCCAGGTGGTACGCAGTATTTT

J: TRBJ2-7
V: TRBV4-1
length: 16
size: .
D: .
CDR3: CASSQDEAGALYEQYF
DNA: TGCGCCAGCAGCCAAGATGAAGCAGGAGCCCTATACGAGCAGTACTTC